These T cell receptor beta chains were read from a single sample in a study of CD8 T cells in ankylosing spondylitis. MiXCR, run by TCRdb on the 5' RACE reads, gives a single entry per CDR3 protein. The sample consists of 380,000 or so distinct CDR3 sequences, 20% to 25% of them appearing once. Sequenced material: blood, either unsorted or a sorted T cell fraction (not recorded which). The receptor set was obtained from a male donor with ankylosing spondylitis or in good health (not recorded which). The CDR3 runs from the conserved cysteine through the conserved F or W. The D gene is left open where the match is weak. Clone size, where shown, is once, few, many, or a class for clones that have expanded.

>TRBV11-2|TRBJ2-7|few|.
CASSLTIVGDSSYEQYF
TGTGCCAGCAGCTTAACGATTGTGGGGGATTCTTCCTACGAGCAGTACTTC
>TRBV20-1|TRBJ1-6|.|TRBD1
CSASSTSGTGFSYNSPLHF
TGCAGTGCCTCCAGTACGTCCGGGACAGGGTTTTCCTATAATTCACCCCTCCACTTT
>TRBV28|TRBJ2-2|few|.
CAEGGLNTGELFF
TGTGCCGAGGGGGGACTGAACACCGGGGAGCTGTTTTTT
>TRBV6-5|TRBJ2-2|.|.
CASSYIPGNTGELFF
TGTGCCAGCAGTTATATACCAGGGAACACCGGGGAGCTGTTTTTT
>TRBV7-8|TRBJ2-1|.|TRBD2
CASSTGLAGVGEQFF
TGTGCCAGCAGCACGGGACTAGCGGGGGTCGGTGAGCAGTTCTTC
>TRBV5-6|TRBJ2-3|few|.
CASSFSDEYTDTQYF
TGTGCCAGCAGCTTTTCGGACGAGTACACAGATACGCAGTATTTT
>TRBV27|TRBJ1-1|few|TRBD1
CASSLRPGQGYSEAFF
TGTGCCAGCAGTTTGCGGCCGGGACAGGGATACTCTGAAGCTTTCTTT
>TRBV6-5|TRBJ2-5|.|.
CASSYPGGGETQYF
TGTGCCAGCAGTTACCCCGGGGGAGGAGAGACCCAGTACTTC
>TRBV12-3/TRBV12-4|TRBJ1-1|.|.
CASSIYTNTEAFF
TGTGCCAGCAGTATATACACGAACACTGAAGCTTTCTTT
>TRBV7-9|TRBJ1-1|.|.
CASSLARTMNTEAFF
TGTGCCAGCAGCTTAGCGAGGACCATGAACACTGAAGCTTTCTTT
>TRBV7-9|TRBJ2-5|few|.
CASSGEAGQSQYF
TGTGCCAGCAGCGGGGAGGCTGGACAGAGCCAGTACTTC
>TRBV15|TRBJ2-7|.|TRBD1
CATSTEDRGYLGSYEQYF
TGTGCCACCAGCACCGAGGACAGGGGGTATCTTGGCTCCTACGAGCAGTACTTC
>TRBV9|TRBJ2-2|.|.
CASSASPGWNTGELFF
TGTGCCAGCAGCGCCTCCCCAGGCTGGAACACCGGGGAGCTGTTTTTT
>TRBV7-3|TRBJ2-3|.|TRBD2
CASNGRGGSWTDTQYF
TGTGCCAGCAACGGTCGGGGGGGGAGTTGGACAGATACGCAGTATTTT
>TRBV12-3/TRBV12-4|TRBJ1-5|.|.
CASTAYSNQPQHF
TGTGCCAGCACCGCGTATAGCAATCAGCCCCAGCATTTT
>TRBV6-5|TRBJ2-1|many|TRBD1
CASSYGTGTGEQFF
TGTGCCAGCAGTTATGGGACAGGGACGGGTGAGCAGTTCTTC
>TRBV7-4|TRBJ2-3|.|.
CASSLGASPLGTDTQYF
TGTGCCAGCAGCTTAGGCGCTAGTCCCTTGGGCACAGATACGCAGTATTTT
>TRBV28|TRBJ2-1|few|.
CASSTIAEINNEQFF
TGTGCCAGCAGTACCATAGCGGAGATAAACAATGAGCAGTTCTTC
>TRBV7-2|TRBJ2-5|few|.
CASSPFGVSQETQYF
TGTGCCAGCAGTCCCTTTGGGGTCTCCCAAGAGACCCAGTACTTC
>TRBV28|TRBJ2-7|.|.
CASSFPVGGGPAYEQYF
TGTGCCAGCAGTTTCCCTGTAGGGGGGGGGCCCGCCTACGAGCAGTACTTC
>TRBV20-1|TRBJ2-7|.|TRBD2
CSARDRTSVYYEQYF
TGCAGTGCTAGAGATCGTACTAGCGTATACTACGAGCAGTACTTC
>TRBV6-5|TRBJ2-7|.|.
CASSYSSDNPAEYEQYF
TGTGCCAGCAGTTACTCCTCCGACAACCCCGCAGAATACGAGCAGTACTTC
>TRBV29-1|TRBJ2-3|few|TRBD2
CSVLERGSTDTQYF
TGCAGCGTCCTGGAGCGGGGTAGCACAGATACGCAGTATTTT
>TRBV5-6|TRBJ2-1|.|.
CASSRQWNEQFF
TGTGCCAGCAGCCGGCAGTGGAATGAGCAGTTCTTC
>TRBV5-1|TRBJ1-1|.|.
CASSLFGGHTEAFF
TGCGCCAGCAGCTTGTTTGGGGGCCATACTGAAGCTTTCTTT
>TRBV20-1|TRBJ2-5|.|TRBD1
CSARSSGTGGETQYF
TGCAGTGCTAGATCTTCCGGGACAGGGGGCGAGACCCAGTACTTC
>TRBV12-3/TRBV12-4|TRBJ1-6|many|.
CASSTLGFQFNSPLHF
TGTGCCAGCAGTACCCTGGGATTCCAATTTAATTCACCCCTCCACTTT